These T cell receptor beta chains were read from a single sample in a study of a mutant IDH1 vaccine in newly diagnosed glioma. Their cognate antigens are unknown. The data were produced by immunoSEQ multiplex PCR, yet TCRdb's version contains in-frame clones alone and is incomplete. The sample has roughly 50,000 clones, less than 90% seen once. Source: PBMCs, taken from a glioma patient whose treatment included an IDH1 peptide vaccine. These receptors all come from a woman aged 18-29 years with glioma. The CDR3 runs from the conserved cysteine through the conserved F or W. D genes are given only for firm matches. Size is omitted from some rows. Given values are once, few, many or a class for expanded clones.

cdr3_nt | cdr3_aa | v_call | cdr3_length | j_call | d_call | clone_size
TGCAGTGCCGAGGGGCAGGATGGCTACACCTTC | CSAEGQDGYTF | TRBV20-1 | 11 | TRBJ1-2 | . | .
TGTGCCAGCAGTTGGACCCGGGACAGCTTCCAAGAGACCCAGTACTTC | CASSWTRDSFQETQYF | TRBV6-5 | 16 | TRBJ2-5 | TRBD1 | .
TGTGCCTGGAGTCGGGGGGCAGGTGGCTACACCTTC | CAWSRGAGGYTF | TRBV30 | 12 | TRBJ1-2 | . | .
TGTGCCAGCACCCCCAGGGAGACTAACTATGGCTACACCTTC | CASTPRETNYGYTF | TRBV6-6 | 14 | TRBJ1-2 | . | once
TGCGCCAGCAGCTCTTCTCCAGGGGCCAATCAGCCCCAGCATTTT | CASSSSPGANQPQHF | TRBV5-1 | 15 | TRBJ1-5 | . | few
TGTGCCAGCAGCTTCCAGCGGGACGATGAGCAGTTCTTC | CASSFQRDDEQFF | TRBV13 | 13 | TRBJ2-1 | TRBD2 | .
TGTGCCACCCGGACGGGCGCAGGGGACATTCAGTACTTC | CATRTGAGDIQYF | TRBV10-3 | 13 | TRBJ2-4 | . | .
TGTGCCAGCAGTCCACCTATGCGGGAGACCCAGTACTTC | CASSPPMRETQYF | TRBV25-1 | 13 | TRBJ2-5 | . | .
TGTGCCAGCTCAACTGGGACAGGGGCTGGCTACACCTTC | CASSTGTGAGYTF | TRBV18 | 13 | TRBJ1-2 | TRBD1 | .
TGTGCCAGTTACGACAGGGGCCTTTCCGGGGAGCTGTTTTTT | CASYDRGLSGELFF | TRBV6-1 | 14 | TRBJ2-2 | TRBD1 | .
TGTGCCAGCAACCGGGACATTCAAGAGACCCAGTACTTC | CASNRDIQETQYF | TRBV2 | 13 | TRBJ2-5 | . | .
TGCGCCAGCAACGGGGGACAGCTTCCCAACTCTGGGGCCAACGTCCTGACTTTC | CASNGGQLPNSGANVLTF | TRBV5-1 | 18 | TRBJ2-6 | . | .
TGTGCCAGCAGTTTCCAGGGGAGCTATGGCTACACCTTC | CASSFQGSYGYTF | TRBV27 | 13 | TRBJ1-2 | . | .
TGTGCCAGCAGCTTACTCTCCGGGACTGGAGAGACCCAGTACTTC | CASSLLSGTGETQYF | TRBV27 | 15 | TRBJ2-5 | . | .
TGTGCCAGCAGGGATTACAGAGGGAGAGGTGCGCAGTATTTT | CASRDYRGRGAQYF | TRBV2 | 14 | TRBJ2-3 | . | .
TGTGCCAGCAGTCCGGGACACCACTCTGGGGCCAACGTCCTGACTTTC | CASSPGHHSGANVLTF | TRBV9 | 16 | TRBJ2-6 | . | .
TGTGCCAGCAGTTATGATCTGGAGCAGTACTTC | CASSYDLEQYF | TRBV6-6 | 11 | TRBJ2-7 | . | .
TGTGCCAGCAGTCTAGCGGGAACGTACTACGAGCAGTACTTC | CASSLAGTYYEQYF | TRBV25-1 | 14 | TRBJ2-7 | TRBD2 | .
TGTGCCAGCACCAAATATACGGGGCCTAGCTCTGGAAACACCATATATTTT | CASTKYTGPSSGNTIYF | TRBV5-6 | 17 | TRBJ1-3 | . | few
TGTGCCAGCAGGGGGGGACAGGGGAGCCACAATGAGCAGTTCTTC | CASRGGQGSHNEQFF | TRBV7-8 | 15 | TRBJ2-1 | TRBD1 | .
TGTGCCAGCAGCTTGGGGTATTGGGGGCGCGGTGAGACCCAGTACTTC | CASSLGYWGRGETQYF | TRBV5-5 | 16 | TRBJ2-5 | . | .
TGCGCCAGCACCAGAGGGGGCGGGACTGGCAACACCGGGGAGCTGTTTTTT | CASTRGGGTGNTGELFF | TRBV5-1 | 17 | TRBJ2-2 | . | .
TGTGCCAGCAGTTACTTGGGGACCCAGTACTTC | CASSYLGTQYF | TRBV6-5 | 11 | TRBJ2-5 | . | .
TGCGCCAGCAGCCTGACATACCCAACAGGGACAGGCTCCTACGAGCAGTACTTC | CASSLTYPTGTGSYEQYF | TRBV5-1 | 18 | TRBJ2-7 | TRBD1 | .
TGTGCCAGTAGTACAAAGGGGGTCGGGCAGCCCCAGCATTTT | CASSTKGVGQPQHF | TRBV19 | 14 | TRBJ1-5 | . | once
TGTGCCAGCAGCGAGACAGGGGCGAACACTGAAGCTTTCTTT | CASSETGANTEAFF | TRBV5-4 | 14 | TRBJ1-1 | TRBD1 | once
TGTGCCAGCAGCTTACCTCCGACTGGGGCCAACGTCCTGACTTTC | CASSLPPTGANVLTF | TRBV7-2 | 15 | TRBJ2-6 | . | .
TGTGCCAGCAGCAGGGACAATCCCTACTATGGCTACACCTTC | CASSRDNPYYGYTF | TRBV5-6 | 14 | TRBJ1-2 | . | .
TGTGCCAGCAGTTATCGACAGGGGGATCAGCCCCAGCATTTT | CASSYRQGDQPQHF | TRBV6-6 | 14 | TRBJ1-5 | TRBD1 | .
TGCGCCAGCAGCCAAGATCGGGACAGAGATTCACCCCTCCACTTT | CASSQDRDRDSPLHF | TRBV4-3 | 15 | TRBJ1-6 | TRBD1 | .
TGTGCCAGCAGCTTGCAGGGGGCTAAGGCTTTCTTT | CASSLQGAKAFF | TRBV5-6 | 12 | TRBJ1-1 | TRBD1 | .
TGTGCCAGCAGTTACGAAGCCGGGTATGCCTACGAGCAGTACTTC | CASSYEAGYAYEQYF | TRBV6-5 | 15 | TRBJ2-7 | . | .
TGTGCCAGCAGCGTAACGGCTAGCGGGAGATCAGATACGCAGTATTTT | CASSVTASGRSDTQYF | TRBV9 | 16 | TRBJ2-3 | TRBD2 | .
TGTGCCAGCAGCGTTAGCGCAGTCCTCTACGAGCAGTACTTC | CASSVSAVLYEQYF | TRBV11-3 | 14 | TRBJ2-7 | . | .
TGTGCCAGCAGCTTGTCGGTCAGGGACCTGAACTATGGCTACACCTTC | CASSLSVRDLNYGYTF | TRBV5-8 | 16 | TRBJ1-2 | . | .
TGTGCCAGCAGCTTAGTAGGGAATGAGCAGTTCTTC | CASSLVGNEQFF | TRBV7-8 | 12 | TRBJ2-1 | . | .
TGTGCCTGGAGTAGCGGGACTAGCGGGAGGTCCTGGAGGTCATCCTACGAGCAGTACTTC | CAWSSGTSGRSWRSSYEQYF | TRBV30 | 20 | TRBJ2-7 | TRBD2 | .
TGCGCCAGCAGCCCCGCCGGGCGGGACAACAGCTATGGCTACACCTTC | CASSPAGRDNSYGYTF | TRBV4-3 | 16 | TRBJ1-2 | . | .
TGTGCCAGCAGTTACGGGCAGTCCACCGGGGAGCTGTTTTTT | CASSYGQSTGELFF | TRBV6-5 | 14 | TRBJ2-2 | . | .
TGCGCCAGCAGCTTGGGGGGTTTGGCTGGAAACACCATATATTTT | CASSLGGLAGNTIYF | TRBV5-1 | 15 | TRBJ1-3 | . | .
TGTGCCAGCTCACCGGCCCAGGCCGGGGGGCCCCAGCATTTT | CASSPAQAGGPQHF | TRBV18 | 14 | TRBJ1-5 | . | .
TGTGCCAGCAGCCGGGACAGGGGGAGCAATCAGCCCCAGCATTTT | CASSRDRGSNQPQHF | TRBV5-8 | 15 | TRBJ1-5 | TRBD1 | .
TGCGCCAGCAGTCAAGTGGTTATGAACACTGAAGCTTTCTTT | CASSQVVMNTEAFF | TRBV23-1 | 14 | TRBJ1-1 | . | once
TGTGCCAGCAGTTTAAGGCGGGAACAAGAGACCCAGTACTTC | CASSLRREQETQYF | TRBV27 | 14 | TRBJ2-5 | . | once
TGTGCCAGCAGAGAGGGACAGTCATACACCGGGGAGCTGTTTTTT | CASREGQSYTGELFF | TRBV2 | 15 | TRBJ2-2 | TRBD1 | .